Listed below are T cell receptor beta chains from one sample, sequenced in a study of CD8+CD57+ T cells in acquired aplastic anemia. TCRdb passed the reads through MiXCR, listing each CDR3 protein once. This sample has 200,000 to 300,000 distinct CDR3 sequences; roughly 82% occur once, and the top ten carry 35% to 50%. The sequenced sample consisted of sorted CD4+, CD8+, or CD8+CD57+ T cells (not recorded which) from PBMCs. The receptors shown here come from a human donor with aplastic anemia. The conserved cysteine and the conserved F or W are not part of the CDR3 here. The order of the fields is J gene, D gene, V gene, clone size, CDR3 protein. A D gene is named only where the DNA matches it firmly. For some rows the clone size is stated as once, few or many, or as a class when expanded; others skip it.

J: TRBJ2-3
D: NA
V: TRBV7-2
size: NA
CDR3: ASSWGHGSNYY

J: TRBJ2-5
D: NA
V: TRBV7-2
size: NA
CDR3: ASSEGSGAEAFF

J: TRBJ2-5
D: NA
V: TRBV7-9
size: NA
CDR3: ASSFSQTSGAGTQY

J: TRBJ1-1
D: NA
V: TRBV10-3
size: few
CDR3: AISETGHDVSPEAF

J: TRBJ2-3
D: TRBD2
V: TRBV2
size: NA
CDR3: ASSLAGIPDKQY

J: TRBJ2-1
D: NA
V: TRBV9
size: NA
CDR3: ASGGPGNIQYF

J: TRBJ2-5
D: TRBD1
V: TRBV7-9
size: NA
CDR3: ASSAWTGGQETQY

J: TRBJ1-4
D: NA
V: TRBV29-1
size: NA
CDR3: SVDGGANEKLF

J: TRBJ2-3
D: TRBD2
V: TRBV7-9
size: NA
CDR3: ASSYEGSGGSD

J: TRBJ2-2
D: TRBD1
V: TRBV11-3
size: NA
CDR3: ASSVDRTGGIGELF

J: TRBJ2-4
D: NA
V: TRBV9
size: many
CDR3: ASGVAGNIQY

J: TRBJ2-3
D: NA
V: TRBV7-8
size: NA
CDR3: ASSVGGGSTDTQY

J: TRBJ2-1
D: TRBD2
V: TRBV27
size: NA
CDR3: ASSAGLAGSLS

J: TRBJ2-7
D: TRBD2
V: TRBV25-1
size: NA
CDR3: ASSAAVGSGSSYEQY

J: TRBJ2-6
D: TRBD1
V: TRBV7-3
size: few
CDR3: ASSRHPPGQGAKEANVLT

J: TRBJ2-3
D: TRBD2
V: TRBV2
size: few
CDR3: ASSYAGGHDTQY

J: TRBJ1-2
D: NA
V: TRBV5-4
size: NA
CDR3: ASSFTSGDGYT

J: TRBJ1-1
D: NA
V: TRBV9
size: NA
CDR3: ASSLDLGRTTDAF

J: TRBJ2-4
D: NA
V: TRBV2
size: few
CDR3: ASGGAGTIPY

J: TRBJ2-5
D: TRBD2
V: TRBV7-2
size: NA
CDR3: ASSSTSGVTETQY

J: TRBJ2-3
D: NA
V: TRBV9
size: NA
CDR3: ASGDAGNVKYF

J: TRBJ2-5
D: NA
V: TRBV7-9
size: NA
CDR3: ASSLARWRDHQR

J: TRBJ2-5
D: TRBD2
V: TRBV7-2
size: few
CDR3: ASSNGLAGAETQY

J: TRBJ1-2
D: NA
V: TRBV7-9
size: many
CDR3: ASSFQRSGGCDET